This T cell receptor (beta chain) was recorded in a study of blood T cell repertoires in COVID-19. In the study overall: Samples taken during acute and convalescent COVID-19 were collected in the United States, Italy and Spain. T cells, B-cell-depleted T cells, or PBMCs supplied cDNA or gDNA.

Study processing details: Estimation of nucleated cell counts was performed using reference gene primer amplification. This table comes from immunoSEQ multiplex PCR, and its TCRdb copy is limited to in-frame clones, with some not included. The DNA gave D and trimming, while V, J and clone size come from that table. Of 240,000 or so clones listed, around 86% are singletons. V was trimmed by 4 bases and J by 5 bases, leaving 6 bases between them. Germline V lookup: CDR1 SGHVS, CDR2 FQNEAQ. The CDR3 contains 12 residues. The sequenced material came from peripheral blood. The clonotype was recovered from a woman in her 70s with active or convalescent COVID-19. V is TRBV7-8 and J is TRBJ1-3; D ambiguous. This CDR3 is CASSSGRNTIYF. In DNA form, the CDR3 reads TGTGCCAGCAGCTCTGGGCGAAACACCATATATTTT.